Presented here are 24 T cell receptor beta chains from one specimen sequenced in a study of Graves' ophthalmopathy and Graves' hyperthyroidism. For repertoire sequencing, the TCR beta CDR3 regions were amplified from RNA transcripts. After a first-round RT-PCR with HTBI primers, a second-round multiplex PCR was run. TCRdb itself ran the multiplex PCR reads through MiXCR, one entry per CDR3 protein. The sample includes about 620,000 distinct CDR3 sequences, about 24% of them seen just once. The sequenced sample was peripheral blood. The receptor source for this set is a woman aged 18 to 35 with stable Graves' hyperthyroidism. Some clones in this sample may be carry-over from other donors' samples.

There are many counts of this clonotype. This rearrangement joins TRBV12-3 or TRBV12-4 to TRBJ2-5; D remains unclear. V dropped 2 bases and J dropped 2 bases, with 9 bases sitting between them. The length of the CDR3 is 14 residues. The CDR3 region is CASSLRTAQETQYF. DNA of the CDR3: TGTGCCAGCAGTTTACGAACTGCGCAAGAGACCCAGTACTTC.

The chain links TRBV6-2 or TRBV6-3 to TRBJ1-5; D is possibly TRBD1 (5 bases). V gave up 5 bases and J gave up 7 bases, with 15 bases separating them. CDR1 MNHEY and CDR2 SVGEGT come from the germline V gene. The CDR3 has 14 amino acids. CDR3 region: CASSPRGEDQPQHF. The CDR3 bases are TGTGCCAGCAGTCCCCGGGGGGAAGACCAGCCCCAGCATTTT.

The table lists this clonotype with many counts. The chain carries TRBV2 and TRBJ1-2, with D hard to call. CDR1 is SNHLY and CDR2 is FYNNEI in the germline V gene. Trimming pared 4 bases from V and 3 bases from J, leaving 21 bases between. CDR3 length: 17 residues. CDR3 in amino acids: CASSVDQEYALYYGYTF. The CDR3 nucleotides read TGTGCCAGCAGTGTTGACCAGGAGTATGCGCTCTACTATGGCTACACCTTC.

This clonotype has a count of ten or more. The genes are TRBV9 and TRBJ1-1, with D unresolved. Per germline, CDR1 SGDLS and CDR2 YYNGEE. V dropped 0 bases and J dropped 6 bases, with 9 bases sitting between them. CDR3 length: 13 residues. The CDR3 loop reads CASSVEVGAEAFF. CDR3 nucleotides: TGTGCCAGCAGCGTAGAAGTGGGCGCTGAAGCTTTCTTT.

Ten or more counts support this clonotype. The chain links TRBV28 to TRBJ2-7; 8 bases align to TRBD1. V was pared by 1 base and J by 5 bases, with 4 bases of the junction left unmatched. The germline V gene encodes CDR1 MDHEN and CDR2 SYDVKM. CDR3 length: 14 residues. The CDR3 reads CASSLSGTGNEQYF. Here the CDR3 DNA reads TGTGCCAGCAGTTTATCCGGGACAGGCAACGAGCAGTACTTC.

This clonotype was seen repeatedly, ten times or more. This chain connects TRBV20-1 to TRBJ1-6; TRBD1 is a possible D gene (5 bases). In germline, CDR1 is DFQATT, CDR2 SNEGSKA (reference sequence). The CDR3 runs to 13 residues. Trimming cost V 0 bases and J 14 bases, with 14 bases left between them. CDR3 coding DNA: TGCAGTGCTAGAGATGAGACAGCAGCATCCCTCCACTTT. It codes for CSARDETAASLHF.

V and J are TRBV27 and TRBJ1-2; 7 positions agree with TRBD1. CDR1 and CDR2 from the germline V gene are MNHEY and SMNVEV (reference sequence). The CDR3 runs 14 residues. With 6 bases clipped from V and 4 bases from J, the junction kept 8 bases outside the gene matches. The CDR3 reads CASRDRTGLYGYTF. The CDR3 bases are TGTGCCAGCAGGGACCGGACAGGCCTCTATGGCTACACCTTC.

This clonotype was observed many times. The chain links TRBV6-1 to TRBJ1-2; the D is unclear. This CDR3 region has 13 residues. Germline loops: CDR1 MNHNS, CDR2 SASEGT. Deletions cut 1 base from V and 3 bases from J, with 6 bases between. In DNA form, the CDR3 reads TGTGCCAGCAGTGAAGGTCAATACTATGGCTACACCTTC. It is translated as CASSEGQYYGYTF.

V gene TRBV15 combines with J gene TRBJ2-5; a possible D gene is TRBD1 (6 bases). Per the germline V gene, CDR1 is LNHNV and CDR2 is YYDKDF (reference sequence). V lost 2 bases and J 5 bases, leaving 12 bases between the germline ends. The length of the CDR3 is 14 residues. In DNA, the CDR3 is TGTGCCACCAGCAGACCACAGGGTCGGGAGACCCAGTACTTC. It specifies CATSRPQGRETQYF.

This clonotype was counted only a few times. The chain links TRBV10-3 to TRBJ1-1; 9 bases agree with TRBD1. The CDR3 consists of 15 residues. Trimming cost V 7 bases and J 3 bases; bases outside gene matches: 9. CDR1 is ENHRY, CDR2 SYGVKD, per germline. CDR3 amino acids: CAIKPGQGIDTEAFF. The CDR3 DNA reads TGTGCCATCAAACCGGGACAGGGTATCGACACTGAAGCTTTCTTT.

In its sample, this clonotype was seen many times. The rearrangement joins TRBV7-2 to TRBJ2-5; 8 bases map to TRBD2. This CDR3 comprises 14 residues. Germline assignment: CDR1 SGHTA and CDR2 FQGNSA. Losses at the gene ends were 5 bases for V and 5 bases for J; bases not matched to a gene: 7. The CDR3 region is CASSKTRGGETQYF. CDR3 DNA: TGTGCCAGCAGCAAGACTCGGGGGGGGGAGACCCAGTACTTC.

This clonotype was counted ten times or more. The chain uses TRBV13 and TRBJ2-7; 7 nucleotides match TRBD1. Germline V lookup: CDR1 PRHDT, CDR2 FYEKMQ (reference sequence). This CDR3 contains 15 residues. The V and J ends lost 0 bases and 3 bases, in that order; junction bases with no gene match: 5. CDR3 in amino acids: CASSLGSDRIYEQYF. Here the CDR3 DNA reads TGTGCCAGCAGCTTAGGCTCGGACAGGATCTACGAGCAGTACTTC.

This clonotype was found a few times. The rearrangement uses TRBV2 and TRBJ1-1; TRBD1 is a possible D gene (5 bases). The CDR3 sequence is 15 residues long. V was pared by 6 bases and J by 0 bases, with 14 bases between. Germline V gene lookup returns CDR1 SNHLY and CDR2 FYNNEI. In DNA form, the CDR3 reads TGTGCCAGCAGGCTGGGGTGGGGGATGAACACTGAAGCTTTCTTT. It is translated as CASRLGWGMNTEAFF.

This clonotype has only a few counts. The genes are TRBV20-1 and TRBJ2-7; D might be TRBD1 (6 bases). The CDR3 has 13 amino acids. Germline V gene lookup returns CDR1 DFQATT and CDR2 SNEGSKA (reference sequence). The germline V and J ends were trimmed by 5 bases and 0 bases, with 11 bases remaining between them. The CDR3 coding sequence is TGCAGTGCTGACCGGGACACCTCCTACGAGCAGTACTTC. Its translation is CSADRDTSYEQYF.

The J gene is TRBJ1-2, the V gene TRBV7-2, with D hard to call. The CDR3 consists of 13 residues. Germline assignment: CDR1 SGHTA and CDR2 FQGNSA. V lost 3 bases, J lost 6 bases, and 11 bases lay in between. This chain's CDR3 is CASSFPSGNGYTF. The CDR3 DNA reads TGTGCCAGCAGCTTCCCCAGCGGGAATGGCTACACCTTC.

This clonotype came up many times. The V gene is TRBV28, the J gene TRBJ1-5; no clear D. The CDR3 runs to 14 residues. The germline V gene has CDR1 MDHEN and CDR2 SYDVKM. The ends were cut back, 2 bases at V and 4 bases at J, with 9 bases in the middle. The CDR3 loop is CASSLRVGNQPQHF. CDR3 in DNA: TGTGCCAGCAGTTTAAGGGTGGGGAATCAGCCCCAGCATTTT.

V gene TRBV6-5 combines with J gene TRBJ2-2; 8 nucleotides align to TRBD1. The germline V gene has CDR1 MNHEY and CDR2 SVGAGI. The CDR3 consists of 15 residues. The junction had 7 bases not matched to a gene; V was cut back by 7 bases and J by 3 bases. The CDR3 nucleotides are TGTGCCAGCATTAACGGACAGGGCGACACCGGGGAGCTGTTTTTT. Translated, it gives CASINGQGDTGELFF.

This clonotype showed up many times. The J gene is TRBJ1-2, the V gene TRBV6-5; weak D call: TRBD1 (5 bases). V was trimmed by 2 bases and J by 4 bases, leaving 14 bases between them. Germline V lookup: CDR1 MNHEY, CDR2 SVGAGI. This CDR3 comprises 15 residues. DNA of the CDR3: TGTGCCAGCAGTTACACATCTGAGGGGTCCTATGGCTACACCTTC. It encodes CASSYTSEGSYGYTF.

This clonotype appeared many times. V usage is TRBV5-1 and J usage is TRBJ1-6; D gene uncertain. The germline V and J ends were trimmed by 0 bases and 10 bases, with 8 bases remaining between them. Germline CDR1 is SGHRS and CDR2 is YFSETQ. This CDR3 is built from 13 residues. CDR3 bases: TGCGCCAGCAGCTTGGACATGAGATCACCCCTCCACTTT. Amino acid sequence: CASSLDMRSPLHF.

This clonotype occurred many times. The chain links TRBV29-1 to TRBJ2-7; no reliable D call. The germline CDR1 and CDR2 sequences are SQVTM and ANQGSEA. This CDR3 has 10 amino acids. V lost 5 bases, J lost 3 bases, and 5 bases lay in between. The CDR3 nucleotides are TGCAGCGTTACAGACTACGAGCAGTACTTC. It is translated as CSVTDYEQYF.

In its sample, this clonotype was seen many times. The gene calls are TRBV20-1 and TRBJ2-7; the D is unclear. The CDR3 spans 12 residues. CDR1 is DFQATT and CDR2 is SNEGSKA in the germline V gene (reference sequence). Trimming removed 4 bases from V and 3 bases from J, with 10 bases in between. The CDR3 region has the DNA TGCAGTGCTACGGCGGCAGACTACGAGCAGTACTTC. It yields the protein CSATAADYEQYF.

This clonotype was recorded at least ten times. Written as DNA, the CDR3 is TGTGCCAGCAGCCCGCCCTTCGGGGGTGGGACTGAAGCTTTCTTT. As protein: CASSPPFGGGTEAFF. V gene TRBV3-1 combines with J gene TRBJ1-1, with D tentatively TRBD1 (5 bases). Trimming took off 4 bases at V and 5 bases at J, with 17 bases between the two ends. Germline assignment: CDR1 LGHDT and CDR2 YNNKEL (reference sequence). This CDR3 spans 15 amino acids.

This clonotype appeared many times. The V call is TRBV9, the J call TRBJ2-5; 10 bases line up with TRBD2. The CDR3 consists of 16 residues. Trimming cost V 0 bases and J 4 bases; bases outside gene matches: 6. Germline-derived CDR1 and CDR2 are SGDLS and YYNGEE. CDR3 DNA: TGTGCCAGCAGCGTAGGTGGACTAGCGGTTTCAGAGACCCAGTACTTC. Its translation is CASSVGGLAVSETQYF.

Only a few counts were recorded for this clonotype. The chain employs TRBV24-1 and TRBJ1-5; 10 positions match TRBD1. Looked up from germline, CDR1 is KGHDR and CDR2 is SFDVKD. After removal of 4 bases from V and 0 bases from J, the junction contained 2 bases not matched to a gene. CDR3 length: 16 residues. CDR3 nucleotide sequence: TGTGCCACCAGTGACTGGGACAGGGGTAGCAATCAGCCCCAGCATTTT. It yields the protein CATSDWDRGSNQPQHF.